This T cell receptor beta chain comes out of a study of cytomegalovirus exposure and HLA in healthy donors. Study-wide context: Genotyping of about 400 donors showed that around 81% belonged to the Caucasian-associated ancestry cluster.

Healthy bone marrow donors supplied every sample. Study-wide findings and caveats: Confirmation was obtained in vitro that three CMV-associated chains are specific for CMV antigens.

PCR amplification relied on 60 Vbeta primers (plus 13 Jbeta primers). Here immunoSEQ multiplex PCR was the method, and the copy in TCRdb shows in-frame clones only, minus some. Of 100,000 to 150,000 clones in the sample, more than 9% were seen once. In regard to this clone: Its cognate antigen is unknown.

Sequenced material: PBMCs. This clonotype was sampled from a young woman in good health and CMV-seropositive.

The CDR3 sequence: CAGGTGGAYEQYF. The CDR3 DNA reads TGTGCCGGAGGGACAGGAGGGGCCTACGAGCAGTACTTC. V is TRBV30 and J is TRBJ2-7, with 8 bases identical to TRBD1. V lost 8 bases to trimming and J lost 2 bases; unmatched junction nucleotides: 8. In germline, CDR1 is GTSNPN, CDR2 SVGIG (reference sequence). The CDR3 is made up of 13 amino acids.